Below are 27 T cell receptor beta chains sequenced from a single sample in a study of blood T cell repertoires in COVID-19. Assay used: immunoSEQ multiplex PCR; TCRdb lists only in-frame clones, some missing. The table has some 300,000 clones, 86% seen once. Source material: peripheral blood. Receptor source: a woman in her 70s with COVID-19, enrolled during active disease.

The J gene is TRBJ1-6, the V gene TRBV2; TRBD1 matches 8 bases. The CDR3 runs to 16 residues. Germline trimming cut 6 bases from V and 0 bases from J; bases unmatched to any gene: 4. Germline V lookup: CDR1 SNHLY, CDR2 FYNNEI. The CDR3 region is CASSRDRRSYNSPLHF. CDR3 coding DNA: TGTGCCAGCAGCAGGGACAGGCGCTCCTATAATTCACCCCTCCACTTT.

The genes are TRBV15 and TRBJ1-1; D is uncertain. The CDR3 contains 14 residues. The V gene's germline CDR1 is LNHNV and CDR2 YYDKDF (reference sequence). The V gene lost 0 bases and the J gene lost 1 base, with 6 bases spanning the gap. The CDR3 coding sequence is TGTGCCACCAGCAGAGATACAGCGAACACTGAAGCTTTCTTT. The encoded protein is CATSRDTANTEAFF.

CDR3 region: CASSHRGRAFF. For the CDR3, the DNA is TGTGCCAGCAGCCACAGGGGGCGGGCTTTCTTT. The V call is TRBV28, the J call TRBJ1-1; 9 bases agree with TRBD1. This CDR3 is 11 amino acids long. Germline lookup yields CDR1 MDHEN and CDR2 SYDVKM. V shed 6 bases, J shed 11 bases, and the junction held 4 bases outside the gene matches.

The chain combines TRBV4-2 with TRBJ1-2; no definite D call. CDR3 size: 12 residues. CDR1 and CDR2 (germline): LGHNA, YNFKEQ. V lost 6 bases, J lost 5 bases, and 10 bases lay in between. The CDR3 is CASSRLPYGYTF. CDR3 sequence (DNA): TGTGCCAGCAGTCGTCTTCCGTATGGCTACACCTTC.

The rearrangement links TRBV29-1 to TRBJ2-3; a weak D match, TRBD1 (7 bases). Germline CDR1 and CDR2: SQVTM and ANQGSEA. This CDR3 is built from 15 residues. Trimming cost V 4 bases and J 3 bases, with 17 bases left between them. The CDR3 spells CSVGQQGGGTDTQYF. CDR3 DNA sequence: TGCAGCGTTGGACAGCAGGGGGGCGGGACAGATACGCAGTATTTT.

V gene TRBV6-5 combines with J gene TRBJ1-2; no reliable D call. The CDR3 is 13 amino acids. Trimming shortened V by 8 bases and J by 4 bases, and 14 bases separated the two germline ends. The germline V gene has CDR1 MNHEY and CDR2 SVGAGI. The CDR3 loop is CASSSEVAYGYTF. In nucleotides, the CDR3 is TGTGCCAGCTCCTCGGAGGTCGCCTATGGCTACACCTTC.

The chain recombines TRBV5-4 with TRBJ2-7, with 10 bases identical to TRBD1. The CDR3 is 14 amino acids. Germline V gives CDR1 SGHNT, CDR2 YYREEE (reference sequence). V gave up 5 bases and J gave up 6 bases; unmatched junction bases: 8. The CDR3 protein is CASRLTGQGSEQYF. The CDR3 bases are TGTGCCAGCAGATTAACGGGACAGGGGAGCGAGCAGTACTTC.

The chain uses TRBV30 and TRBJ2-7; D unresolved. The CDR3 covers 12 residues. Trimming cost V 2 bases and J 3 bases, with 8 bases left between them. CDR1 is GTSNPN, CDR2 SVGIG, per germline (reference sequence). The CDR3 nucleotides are TGTGCCTGGAGTTCGGAGCGCTACGAGCAGTACTTC. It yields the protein CAWSSERYEQYF.

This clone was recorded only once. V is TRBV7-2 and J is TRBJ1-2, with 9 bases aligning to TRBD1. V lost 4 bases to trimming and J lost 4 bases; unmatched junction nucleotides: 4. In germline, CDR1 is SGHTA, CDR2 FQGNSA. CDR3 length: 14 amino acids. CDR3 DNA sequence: TGTGCCAGCAGCTCTACAGGGGGCGGCTATGGCTACACCTTC. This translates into CASSSTGGGYGYTF.

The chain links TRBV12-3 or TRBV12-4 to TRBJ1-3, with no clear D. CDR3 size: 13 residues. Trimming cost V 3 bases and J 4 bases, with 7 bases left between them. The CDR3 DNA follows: TGTGCCAGCAGTTTCCCCGGGGGAAACACCATATATTTT. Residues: CASSFPGGNTIYF.

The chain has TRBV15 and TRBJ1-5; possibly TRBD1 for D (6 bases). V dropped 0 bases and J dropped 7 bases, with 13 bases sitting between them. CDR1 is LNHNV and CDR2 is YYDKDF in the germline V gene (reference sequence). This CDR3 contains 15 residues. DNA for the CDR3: TGTGCCACCAGCAGAGAGTCGGGGGGCAGACAGCCCCAGCATTTT. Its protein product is CATSRESGGRQPQHF.

The CDR3 reads CASSSDRANYGYTF. The CDR3 DNA is TGTGCCAGCTCGTCCGACAGGGCGAACTATGGCTACACCTTC. The genes are TRBV18 and TRBJ1-2; 7 positions agree with TRBD1. This CDR3 is 14 amino acids long. Per the germline V gene, CDR1 is KGHSH and CDR2 is LQKENI. J gave up 2 bases and V 6 bases, and 6 bases lay outside the gene matches.

CDR3 nucleotides: TGTGCCAGCAGAGGGGGCGAGGATACGCAGTATTTT. This codes for CASRGGEDTQYF. J is TRBJ2-3 and V is TRBV9, with TRBD1 matching 7 bases. Germline CDR1 is SGDLS and CDR2 is YYNGEE. CDR3 length: 12 residues. Trimming removed 5 bases from V and 6 bases from J; junction bases left unmatched: 3.

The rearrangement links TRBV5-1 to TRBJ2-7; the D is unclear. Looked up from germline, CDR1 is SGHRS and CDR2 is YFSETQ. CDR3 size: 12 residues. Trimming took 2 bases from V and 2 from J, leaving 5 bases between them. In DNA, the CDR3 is TGCGCCAGCAGCTTATCTACCTACGAGCAGTACTTC. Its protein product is CASSLSTYEQYF.

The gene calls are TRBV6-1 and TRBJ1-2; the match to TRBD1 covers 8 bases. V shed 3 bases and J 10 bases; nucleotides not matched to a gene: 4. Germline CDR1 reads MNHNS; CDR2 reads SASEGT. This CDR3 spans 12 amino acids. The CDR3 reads CASSDRGRDYTF. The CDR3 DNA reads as TGTGCCAGCAGTGACAGGGGGCGTGACTACACCTTC.

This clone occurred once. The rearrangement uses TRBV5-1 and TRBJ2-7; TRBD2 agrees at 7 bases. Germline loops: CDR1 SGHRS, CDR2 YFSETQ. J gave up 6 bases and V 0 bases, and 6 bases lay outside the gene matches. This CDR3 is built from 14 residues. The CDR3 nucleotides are TGCGCCAGCAGCTTGGACGTTTCGGGAGGCGAGCAGTACTTC. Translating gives CASSLDVSGGEQYF.

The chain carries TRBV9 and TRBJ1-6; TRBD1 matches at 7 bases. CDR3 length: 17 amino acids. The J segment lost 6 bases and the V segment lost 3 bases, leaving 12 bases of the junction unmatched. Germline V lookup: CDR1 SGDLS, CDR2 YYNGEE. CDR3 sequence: CASSEPPGGQTNSPLHF. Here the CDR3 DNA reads TGTGCCAGCAGCGAACCTCCCGGGGGACAGACTAATTCACCCCTCCACTTT.

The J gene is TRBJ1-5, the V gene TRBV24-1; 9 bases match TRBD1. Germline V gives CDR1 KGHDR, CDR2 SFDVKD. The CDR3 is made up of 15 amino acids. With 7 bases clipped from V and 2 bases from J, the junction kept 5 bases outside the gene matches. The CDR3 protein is CATRQGARGNQPQHF. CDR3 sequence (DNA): TGTGCCACCAGACAGGGGGCTAGGGGCAATCAGCCCCAGCATTTT.

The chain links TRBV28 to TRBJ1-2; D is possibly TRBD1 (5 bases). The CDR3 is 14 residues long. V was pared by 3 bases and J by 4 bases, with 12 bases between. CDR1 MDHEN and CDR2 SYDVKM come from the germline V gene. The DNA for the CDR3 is TGTGCCAGCAGTTTGGGGGGGGTTGCCTATGGCTACACCTTC. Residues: CASSLGGVAYGYTF.

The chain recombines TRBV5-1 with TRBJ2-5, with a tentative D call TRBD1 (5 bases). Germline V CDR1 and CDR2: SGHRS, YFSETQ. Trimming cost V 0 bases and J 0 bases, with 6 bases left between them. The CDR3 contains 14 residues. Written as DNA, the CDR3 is TGCGCCAGCAGCTTGGGACAGTACCAAGAGACCCAGTACTTC. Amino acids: CASSLGQYQETQYF.

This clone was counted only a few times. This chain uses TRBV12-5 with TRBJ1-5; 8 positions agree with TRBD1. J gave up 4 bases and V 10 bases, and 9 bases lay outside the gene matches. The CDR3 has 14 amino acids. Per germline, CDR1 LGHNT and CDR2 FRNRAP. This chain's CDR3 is CATTTGVRNQPQHF. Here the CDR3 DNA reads TGTGCTACAACGACAGGGGTGAGGAATCAGCCCCAGCATTTT.

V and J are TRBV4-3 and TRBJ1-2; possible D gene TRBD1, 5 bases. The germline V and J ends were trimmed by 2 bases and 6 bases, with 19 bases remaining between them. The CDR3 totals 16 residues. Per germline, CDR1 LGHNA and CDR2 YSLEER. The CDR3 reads CASSQQGQGVRHGYTF. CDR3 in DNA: TGCGCCAGCAGCCAACAAGGGCAGGGTGTCCGACATGGCTACACCTTC.

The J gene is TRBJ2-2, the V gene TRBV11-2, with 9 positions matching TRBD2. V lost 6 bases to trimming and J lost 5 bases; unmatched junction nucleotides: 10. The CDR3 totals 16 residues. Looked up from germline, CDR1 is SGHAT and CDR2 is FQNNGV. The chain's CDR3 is CASRSPGLAVTGELFF. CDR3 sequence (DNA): TGTGCCAGCAGGTCACCGGGACTAGCAGTAACCGGGGAGCTGTTTTTT.

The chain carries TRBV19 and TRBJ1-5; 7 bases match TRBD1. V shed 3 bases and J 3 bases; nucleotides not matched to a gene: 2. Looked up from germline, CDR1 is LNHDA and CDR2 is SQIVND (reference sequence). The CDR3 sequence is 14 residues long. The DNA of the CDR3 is TGTGCCAGTAGTATGGGGACAGCCAATCAGCCCCAGCATTTT. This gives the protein CASSMGTANQPQHF.

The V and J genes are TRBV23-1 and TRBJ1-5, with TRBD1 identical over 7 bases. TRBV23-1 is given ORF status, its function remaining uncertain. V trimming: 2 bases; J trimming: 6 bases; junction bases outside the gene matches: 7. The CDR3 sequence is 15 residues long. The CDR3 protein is CASSQKGASCQPQHF. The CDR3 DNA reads TGCGCCAGCAGTCAAAAGGGGGCTTCATGTCAGCCCCAGCATTTT.

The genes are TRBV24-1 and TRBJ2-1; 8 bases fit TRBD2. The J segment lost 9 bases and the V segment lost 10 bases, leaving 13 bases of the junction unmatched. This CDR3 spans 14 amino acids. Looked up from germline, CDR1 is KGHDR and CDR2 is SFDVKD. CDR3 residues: CATGAGDLRAEQFF. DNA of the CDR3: TGTGCCACGGGAGCGGGGGACCTCCGGGCTGAGCAGTTCTTC.

CDR3 amino acids: CASSSGFYEQYF. CDR3 nucleotide sequence: TGTGCCAGCAGCTCCGGGTTTTACGAGCAGTACTTC. The chain is built from TRBV5-6 and TRBJ2-7; no clear D gene. Germline CDR1 SGHDT, CDR2 YYEEEE. V dropped 3 bases and J dropped 4 bases, with 8 bases sitting between them. CDR3 length: 12 residues. Using reference TRBV5-6 and TRBJ2-7 for the parts outside the CDR3, the full variable domain is DAGVTQSPTHLIKTRGQQVTLRCSPKSGHDTVSWYQQALGQGPQFIFQYYEEEERQRGNFPDRFSGHQFPNYSSELNVNALLLGDSALYLCASSSGFYEQYFGPGTRLTVT.